This T cell receptor (beta chain) was documented in a study of human T cells and chemical hapten exposure. Study context: Diphenylcyclopropenone was applied weekly to patients' scalps across the roughly 23-week study.

Germline assignment: CDR1 DFQATT and CDR2 SNEGSKA (reference sequence). Trimming stripped 1 base from V and 5 bases from J, with 12 bases between. This CDR3 is 15 amino acids long. This clonotype was recorded many times. The time point is: pre-sensitization, week 0. Described treatment: therapeutic diphenylcyclopropenone sensitization with weekly scalp DPC. What the library attached to individual cDNA molecules were unique molecular identifiers. TCRdb re-called the RACE reads with MiXCR, one entry per CDR3 protein. This table has approximately 400,000 distinct CDR3 sequences, 4.5% to 6% appearing once.

V is TRBV20-1 and J is TRBJ1-6; D not resolved. The TCR originated in a woman aged 45-60 years with alopecia areata. Some clones in this sample may be carry-over from other donors' samples. The material sequenced was whole blood, taken in connection with sensitization to the hapten diphenylcyclopropenone (DPC). CDR3 sequence (DNA): TGCAGTGCTAGAGTGGTGGCAGACGATAATTCACCCCTCCACTTT. Translation: CSARVVADDNSPLHF.